Presented here are 24 T cell receptor beta chains from one specimen sequenced in a study of T cells in Graves' hyperthyroidism and ophthalmopathy. There were TCR beta CDR3 regions amplified from RNA transcripts. HTBI primers were used for first-round RT-PCR of the TCR CDR3. MiXCR, run by TCRdb on the multiplex PCR reads, gives a single entry per CDR3 protein. The sample contains 270,000 or so distinct CDR3 sequences, roughly 15% of which appear only once. Sample: blood. The receptors derive from a woman in her fifties or sixties with Graves' hyperthyroidism that later progressed to Graves' ophthalmopathy.

This clonotype was seen repeatedly, ten times or more. The chain couples TRBV6-1 to TRBJ2-7; possible D gene TRBD1, 6 bases. The CDR3 length is 13 residues. The germline V gene has CDR1 MNHNS and CDR2 SASEGT. Trimming took off 6 bases at V and 4 bases at J, with 13 bases between the two ends. As DNA, the CDR3 is TGTGCCAGCAGCCGGACAGTCCTGTACGAGCAGTACTTC. It specifies CASSRTVLYEQYF.

This clonotype was seen at least ten times. The chain has TRBV7-9 and TRBJ2-5; D gene unclear. Trimming pared 1 base from V and 4 bases from J, leaving 7 bases between. Germline CDR1 is SEHNR and CDR2 is FQNEAQ (reference sequence). The CDR3 contains 13 residues. The CDR3 nucleotides read TGTGCCAGCAGCTTAGTTCCATCAGAGACCCAGTACTTC. It yields the protein CASSLVPSETQYF.

This clonotype came up many times. The CDR3 DNA sequence: TGTGCCAGCAGTACCGGGACTAGCGGGAGGGGAGATACGCAGTATTTT. The encoded protein is CASSTGTSGRGDTQYF. The chain has TRBV2 and TRBJ2-3; 16 nucleotides align to TRBD2. Unmatched junction bases numbered 4, after V lost 5 bases and J lost 5 bases. The CDR3 loop spans 16 amino acids. Per the germline V gene, CDR1 is SNHLY and CDR2 is FYNNEI. The full variable domain, rest sourced from reference TRBV2 and TRBJ2-3, is EPEVTQTPSHQVTQMGQEVILRCVPISNHLYFYWYRQILGQKVEFLVSFYNNEISEKSEIFDDQFSVERPDGSNFTLKIRSTKLEDSAMYFCASSTGTSGRGDTQYFGPGTRLTVL.

This clonotype was recorded many times. The chain uses TRBV11-2 and TRBJ2-1; no clear D. V lost 7 bases and J lost 8, with 12 bases in between. This CDR3 is built from 12 residues. CDR1 SGHAT and CDR2 FQNNGV come from the germline V gene. CDR3 DNA sequence: TGTGCCAGCACCCACCGAAACGATGAGCAGTTCTTC. Translation: CASTHRNDEQFF.

This clonotype was seen repeatedly, ten times or more. This chain joins TRBV20-1 and TRBJ1-5; D might be TRBD1 (5 bases). The V end was cut by 6 bases, the J end by 2 bases, with 20 bases between. The CDR3 spans 16 residues. CDR1 is DFQATT and CDR2 is SNEGSKA in the germline V gene (reference sequence). The DNA for the CDR3 is TGCAGTGCCAGATTAGGAGGGGAGGGTCGCAATCAGCCCCAGCATTTT. As protein: CSARLGGEGRNQPQHF.

The J gene is TRBJ2-5, the V gene TRBV13, with TRBD2 as a possible D gene (5 bases). Germline assignment: CDR1 PRHDT and CDR2 FYEKMQ (reference sequence). The CDR3 has 15 amino acids. V was trimmed by 0 bases and J by 4 bases, leaving 12 bases between them. This CDR3 is CASSLGGVSGETQYF. The CDR3 DNA is TGTGCCAGCAGCTTAGGCGGGGTCTCCGGAGAGACCCAGTACTTC.

This clonotype was seen repeatedly, ten times or more. V gene TRBV28 combines with J gene TRBJ2-5; D call uncertain. V lost 6 bases, J lost 6 bases, and 14 bases lay in between. The CDR3 runs 13 residues. The germline V gene has CDR1 MDHEN and CDR2 SYDVKM. The CDR3 coding sequence is TGTGCCAGCAGGCCCGACCGCCTGCAGACCCAGTACTTC. Protein sequence: CASRPDRLQTQYF.

The table lists this clonotype with many counts. CDR3 DNA sequence: TGTGCCAGCATTAAAGTTTGGGGCACTGAAGCTTTCTTT. Translating gives CASIKVWGTEAFF. The chain uses TRBV27 and TRBJ1-1; D ambiguous. Looked up from germline, CDR1 is MNHEY and CDR2 is SMNVEV (reference sequence). V was trimmed by 7 bases and J by 4 bases, leaving 13 bases between them. CDR3 length equals 13 residues.

This chain links TRBV9 with TRBJ2-2; 11 positions match TRBD1. The germline V gene encodes CDR1 SGDLS and CDR2 YYNGEE. J gave up 7 bases and V 4 bases, and 12 bases lay outside the gene matches. This CDR3 has 17 residues. CDR3 amino acids: CASSLRTGGDLGGELFF. CDR3 coding DNA: TGTGCCAGCAGCTTACGGACAGGGGGCGATTTGGGCGGGGAGCTGTTTTTT. Full variable domain (missing parts from reference TRBV9 and TRBJ2-2): DSGVTQTPKHLITATGQRVTLRCSPRSGDLSVYWYQQSLDQGLQFLIQYYNGEERAKGNILERFSAQQFPDLHSELNLSSLELGDSALYFCASSLRTGGDLGGELFFGEGSRLTVL.

The chain uses TRBV20-1 and TRBJ2-7; 7 bases match TRBD2. J lost 7 bases, V lost 1 base, and 10 bases had no gene match. This CDR3 is 14 amino acids long. The germline CDR1 and CDR2 sequences are DFQATT and SNEGSKA (reference sequence). For the CDR3, the DNA is TGCAGTGCTAGAGTTAAGGTACTAGCGAGAGAGCAGTACTTC. It yields the protein CSARVKVLAREQYF.

At least ten counts were recorded for this clonotype. The chain employs TRBV24-1 and TRBJ2-7; D is ambiguous. Trimming took 2 bases from V and 6 from J, leaving 10 bases between them. This CDR3 comprises 13 residues. Germline CDR1 KGHDR, CDR2 SFDVKD. CDR3 DNA: TGTGCCACCAGTGATTCTAACCTTCCCGAGCAGTACTTC. Its translation: CATSDSNLPEQYF.

The chain links TRBV6-2 or TRBV6-3 to TRBJ2-1; 12 bases are shared with TRBD1. The CDR3 length is 17 residues. The germline V gene encodes CDR1 MNHEY and CDR2 SVGEGT. V lost 2 bases, J lost 8 bases, and 10 bases stayed unmatched. The CDR3 DNA is TGTGCCAGCAGTTACGATAGCCGGGACAGGGGGCCGGATGAGCAGTTCTTC. The encoded protein is CASSYDSRDRGPDEQFF.

This clonotype was detected ten times or more. This CDR3 reads CASSPLNTEAFF. DNA of the CDR3: TGTGCCAGCAGCCCCCTGAACACTGAAGCTTTCTTT. The rearrangement joins TRBV11-2 to TRBJ1-1; D not certain. The CDR3 consists of 12 residues. The V gene's germline CDR1 is SGHAT and CDR2 FQNNGV. Between the trimmed V and J ends, which lost 5 bases and 0 bases, there was a span of 4 bases.

This clonotype was counted only a few times. The rearrangement joins TRBV19 to TRBJ2-6; unclear D gene. The CDR3 is made up of 14 amino acids. Germline lookup yields CDR1 LNHDA and CDR2 SQIVND (reference sequence). Trimming removed 5 bases from V and 1 base from J, with 6 bases in between. This chain's CDR3 is CASSPLSGANVLTF. Written as DNA, the CDR3 is TGTGCCAGTAGTCCTCTATCTGGGGCCAACGTCCTGACTTTC.

In its sample, this clonotype was seen many times. A read error is possible here, since a much larger clone lies one base away. The V and J genes are TRBV12-3 or TRBV12-4 and TRBJ1-5; possible D gene TRBD1, 5 bases. The CDR3 spans 14 residues. V was shortened by 6 bases and J by 0 bases, with 9 bases between the two germline ends. CDR3 DNA sequence: TGTGCCAGCAGGCTGACAGATAGCAATCAGCCCCAGCATTTT. It codes for CASRLTDSNQPQHF.

This clonotype was detected ten times or more. This chain joins TRBV28 and TRBJ1-2; the D is unclear. This CDR3 comprises 13 residues. V gave up 4 bases and J gave up 2 bases, with 8 bases separating them. In germline, CDR1 is MDHEN, CDR2 SYDVKM. This CDR3 reads CASSYKGNYGYTF. Here the CDR3 DNA reads TGTGCCAGCAGTTATAAGGGAAACTATGGCTACACCTTC.

CDR3 bases: TGTGCCAGTAGGCCTAGCGGGAGATCCTACGAGCAGTACTTC. It translates to CASRPSGRSYEQYF. V and J are TRBV19 and TRBJ2-7, with TRBD2 identical over 10 bases. Losses at the gene ends were 6 bases for V and 1 base for J; bases not matched to a gene: 3. Germline V gene data show CDR1 as LNHDA and CDR2 as SQIVND (reference sequence). CDR3 size: 14 residues.

The CDR3 DNA is TGTGCCAGCAGCTTAAGTAAGGGGTCCTACACCTTC. Encoded protein: CASSLSKGSYTF. The chain uses TRBV7-9 and TRBJ1-2; tentatively, D is TRBD1 (5 bases). Per the germline V gene, CDR1 is SEHNR and CDR2 is FQNEAQ (reference sequence). V gave up 2 bases and J gave up 10 bases, with 11 bases separating them. This CDR3 is built from 12 residues.

This clonotype was recorded at least ten times. The chain carries TRBV3-1 and TRBJ2-1, with D unresolved. Between the trimmed V and J ends, which lost 4 bases and 8 bases, there was a span of 12 bases. Germline V CDR1 and CDR2: LGHDT, YNNKEL (reference sequence). CDR3 size: 13 residues. In DNA, the CDR3 is TGTGCCAGCAGCCGCCTTGGTGGGGATGAGCAGTTCTTC. This gives the protein CASSRLGGDEQFF.

This clonotype was observed many times. The genes are TRBV20-1 and TRBJ1-2; perhaps TRBD1 as D (5 bases). The length of the CDR3 is 13 residues. The V end lost 0 bases, the J end lost 4 bases, and 9 bases lay between the germline ends. Germline CDR1 reads DFQATT; CDR2 reads SNEGSKA (reference sequence). The CDR3 spells CSAREDRGYGYTF. The CDR3 region has the DNA TGCAGTGCTAGAGAGGATAGGGGCTATGGCTACACCTTC.

This clonotype was found many times. This chain joins TRBV5-1 and TRBJ1-1, with unresolved D. With 4 bases removed from V and 5 bases from J, the gap between germline ends came to 12 bases. Germline V gene lookup returns CDR1 SGHRS and CDR2 YFSETQ. The CDR3 has 13 residues. CDR3 DNA sequence: TGCGCCAGCAGCCCAGGTCCCCTTACTGAAGCTTTCTTT. Its translation is CASSPGPLTEAFF.

This clonotype appeared many times. The V and J genes are TRBV7-2 and TRBJ2-7; 10 nucleotides match TRBD2. CDR1 is SGHTA and CDR2 is FQGNSA in the germline V gene. Losses at the gene ends were 5 bases for V and 2 bases for J; bases not matched to a gene: 6. The CDR3 is 15 amino acids. The CDR3 nucleotides read TGTGCCAGCAGCGGGGGACTAGCGCTCGCCTACGAGCAGTACTTC. Its translation is CASSGGLALAYEQYF.

This chain joins TRBV19 and TRBJ1-1, with D perhaps TRBD1 (5 bases). CDR1 and CDR2 (germline): LNHDA, SQIVND (reference sequence). CDR3 length: 11 residues. V was pared by 7 bases and J by 12 bases, with 15 bases between. In DNA, the CDR3 is TGTGCCAGTAAAGCGAGGGGTTGGACTTTCTTT. It translates to CASKARGWTFF. Drawing the rest from reference TRBV19 and TRBJ1-1, the complete variable domain is DGGITQSPKYLFRKEGQNVTLSCEQNLNHDAMYWYRQDPGQGLRLIYYSQIVNDFQKGDIAEGYSVSREKKESFPLTVTSAQKNPTAFYLCASKARGWTFFGQGTRLTVV.

Ten or more counts support this clonotype. As DNA, the CDR3 is TGTGCCAGCAGCGCGGGACTCGCGAACACCGGGGAGCTGTTTTTT. This encodes CASSAGLANTGELFF. V and J are TRBV7-6 and TRBJ2-2, with D tentatively TRBD2 (6 bases). The germline V gene encodes CDR1 SGHVS and CDR2 FNYEAQ. The V end was cut by 5 bases, the J end by 0 bases, with 10 bases between. The CDR3 extends over 15 amino acids.